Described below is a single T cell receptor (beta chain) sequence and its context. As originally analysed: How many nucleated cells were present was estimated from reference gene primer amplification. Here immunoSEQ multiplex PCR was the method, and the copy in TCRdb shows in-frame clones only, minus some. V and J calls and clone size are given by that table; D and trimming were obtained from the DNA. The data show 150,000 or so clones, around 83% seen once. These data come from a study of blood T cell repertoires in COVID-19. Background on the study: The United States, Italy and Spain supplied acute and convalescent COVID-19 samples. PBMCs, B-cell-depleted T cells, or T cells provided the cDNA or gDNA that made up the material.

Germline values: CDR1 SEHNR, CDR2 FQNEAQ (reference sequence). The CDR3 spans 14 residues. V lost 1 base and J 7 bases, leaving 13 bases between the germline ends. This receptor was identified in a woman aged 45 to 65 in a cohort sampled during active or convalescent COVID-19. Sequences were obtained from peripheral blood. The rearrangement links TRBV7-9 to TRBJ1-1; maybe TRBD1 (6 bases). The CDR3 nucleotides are TGTGCCAGCAGCTTAGGGGGGCATAAAGGTGAAGCTTTCTTT. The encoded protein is CASSLGGHKGEAFF.